This TCR beta chain was profiled in a study of T-cell reconstitution after alpha-beta-depleted transplantation in children. V lost 4 bases and J lost 0, with 16 bases in between. The CDR3 extends over 16 amino acids. Germline V gene data show CDR1 as DFQATT and CDR2 as SNEGSKA (reference sequence). This clonotype was counted between two and nine times. This sample's TCRbeta library carried unique molecular identifier barcodes. TCRdb reprocessed the PCR reads with MiXCR, giving one entry per CDR3 protein. Of approximately 390,000 distinct CDR3 sequences listed, about 11% are singletons. The sequencing used PBMCs from the stem cell graft donor, collected from the stem cell graft. This rearrangement joins TRBV20-1 to TRBJ2-1; D perhaps matches TRBD2 (6 bases). This TCR derives from a human donor who donated a stem cell graft to a child with acute myeloid leukemia. In DNA form, the CDR3 reads TGCAGTGCTAAATCTGGAGCTAGCGACTCCTACAATGAGCAGTTCTTC. This codes for CSAKSGASDSYNEQFF.